This is a list of T cell receptor beta chains from one sample in a study of cytomegalovirus exposure and HLA in healthy donors. Generated by immunoSEQ multiplex PCR, the TCRdb table keeps only in-frame clones and is missing some. The sample gives more than 110,000 clones, more than 75% of which show up once; approximately 4% is in the top ten. Input material: PBMCs. These receptors came from a man aged 18 to 30 in good health and CMV-seronegative. CDR3s include the opening cysteine and the closing phenylalanine or tryptophan. The D gene is left open where the match is weak. Rows may omit the clone size; those that give it use once, few, many or a size class.

V	size	J	D	DNA	CDR3
TRBV4-1	.	TRBJ1-1	.	TGCGCCAGCAGCCAAGAAGGAATTGTAACAAAACTAACCGAAGCTTTCTTT	CASSQEGIVTKLTEAFF
TRBV27	.	TRBJ2-7	TRBD2	TGTGCCAGCAGCCTGTCGGGGGGAGGGCAGTACTTC	CASSLSGGGQYF
TRBV29-1	.	TRBJ2-7	.	TGCAGCGTTTGGAGAGGGTCCTACGAGCAGTACTTC	CSVWRGSYEQYF
TRBV25-1	.	TRBJ2-5	TRBD1	TGTGCCAGCAGTGAACAGGGACAGGTGAAGGTTGAGTACTTC	CASSEQGQVKVEYF
TRBV5-1	.	TRBJ2-3	TRBD2	TGCGCCAGCAGCTCGAACATAGCGGGAGGCCCTAGCACAGATACGCAGTATTTT	CASSSNIAGGPSTDTQYF
TRBV6-6	.	TRBJ2-7	.	TGTGCCAGCAGTTACCCGAACTCCTACGAGCAGTACTTC	CASSYPNSYEQYF
TRBV30	.	TRBJ2-2	.	TGTGCCTGGAAGATCCTTACGTACGAGACCGGGGAGCTGTTTTTT	CAWKILTYETGELFF
TRBV29-1	.	TRBJ2-1	TRBD1	TGCAGCGGCCGTGCCGGGACAGGGCATAACAATGAGCAGTTCTTC	CSGRAGTGHNNEQFF
TRBV2	.	TRBJ2-7	.	TGTGCCACCATAGTTTTCAGGGGAAAAGACTACGGGCAGTACTTC	CATIVFRGKDYGQYF
TRBV5-4	.	TRBJ2-7	.	TGTGCCAGCAGCGATGACAGGAATGGCGCCTACGAGCAGTACTTC	CASSDDRNGAYEQYF
TRBV29-1	.	TRBJ2-3	.	TGCAGCGTTGAAGGGGCCGACCTGAAAAGTACAGATACGCAGTATTTT	CSVEGADLKSTDTQYF
TRBV5-1	.	TRBJ1-4	.	TGCGCCAGCAGCCCACTAGGCCAGTCGAATGAAAAACTGTTTTTT	CASSPLGQSNEKLFF
TRBV30	.	TRBJ2-1	TRBD1	TGTGCCTGGAGGGCCCCCACAGGGGGCTATTCCCCTAGCTCCTACAATGAGCAGTTCTTC	CAWRAPTGGYSPSSYNEQFF
TRBV4-2	.	TRBJ2-3	TRBD2	TGTGCCAGCAGCCGGATTAGCGGGGGGGCCACAGATACGCAGTATTTT	CASSRISGGATDTQYF
TRBV5-4	.	TRBJ1-1	TRBD1	TGTGCCAGCAGCTCGGGACAGGGGACGAACACTGAAGCTTTCTTT	CASSSGQGTNTEAFF
TRBV6-5	few	TRBJ1-1	.	TGTGCCAGCAGTTACTCTGGCTTTGGGAGGGACACTGAAGCTTTCTTT	CASSYSGFGRDTEAFF
TRBV18	.	TRBJ1-2	TRBD1	TGTGCCAGCTCACCACTACAGGGGGATGGCTACACCTTC	CASSPLQGDGYTF
TRBV27	.	TRBJ2-3	TRBD1	TGTGCCAGCTCGGACAGGGATCGCACAGATACGCAGTATTTT	CASSDRDRTDTQYF
TRBV5-6	.	TRBJ2-3	TRBD2	TGTGCCAGCAGCACTAGCGGGAGGGGGGATACGCAGTATTTT	CASSTSGRGDTQYF
TRBV7-9	.	TRBJ1-1	.	TGTGCCAGCAGCCCTGGCGACAACAGGCCAGGGGCTTTCTTT	CASSPGDNRPGAFF
TRBV27	.	TRBJ2-2	TRBD2	TGTGCTAGCGCCACGCCTCTAGCGGGAGGAATCACCGGGGAGCTGTTTTTT	CASATPLAGGITGELFF
TRBV19	.	TRBJ2-7	.	TGTGCCAGTATCGGTACGGGAGAGGGGTCCTACGAGCAGTACTTC	CASIGTGEGSYEQYF
TRBV30	.	TRBJ1-4	.	TGTGCCTGGACAGGGCAGAGTAATGAAAAACTGTTTTTT	CAWTGQSNEKLFF
TRBV29-1	.	TRBJ2-7	TRBD2	TGCAGCGGAGGACTAGCGGGGGTTGGCGAGCAGTACTTC	CSGGLAGVGEQYF
TRBV2	.	TRBJ1-5	TRBD1	TGTGCCAGCAGACCCGACAGGGTAGGGGGTCAGCCCCAGCATTTT	CASRPDRVGGQPQHF
TRBV16	.	TRBJ2-7	.	TGTGCCAGCAGCCCAGGACAGTCCTACGAGCAGTACTTC	CASSPGQSYEQYF
TRBV19	.	TRBJ1-5	.	TGTGCCAGTAGTAAACAGGTCGGTAGCAATCAGCCCCAGCATTTT	CASSKQVGSNQPQHF
TRBV9	.	TRBJ2-2	TRBD2	TGTGCCAGCAGCGTAGAGCCTAGCGGGAGGAGCACCGGGGAGCTGTTTTTT	CASSVEPSGRSTGELFF
TRBV18	.	TRBJ1-2	TRBD1	TGTGCCAGCTCACCAGCCACAGGGGAGAGCTATGGCTACACCTTC	CASSPATGESYGYTF
TRBV5-1	.	TRBJ2-3	TRBD2	TGCGCCAGCAGCCCGGGACTAGCGGGAGGGCCCGCAGATACGCAGTATTTT	CASSPGLAGGPADTQYF
TRBV9	.	TRBJ2-5	TRBD2	TGTGCCAGCAGCTCGGGGGGGTTGGAGACCCAGTACTTC	CASSSGGLETQYF
TRBV5-5	once	TRBJ2-2	TRBD2	TGTGCCAGCAGCCCCCAACCGCGGGGGGGCGAGAACACCGGGGAGCTGTTTTTT	CASSPQPRGGENTGELFF
TRBV11-3	.	TRBJ1-4	.	TGTGCCAGCAGCTTAGAAAGGGGTGAGAAACTGTTTTTT	CASSLERGEKLFF
TRBV30	.	TRBJ2-6	TRBD2	TGTGCCTGGAGTGTAAGGACTAGAGGTGACGACTCTGGGGCCAACGTCCTGACTTTC	CAWSVRTRGDDSGANVLTF
TRBV7-2	.	TRBJ2-1	.	TGTGCCAGCAGCTTGGGGCTTAAGCAGTTCTTC	CASSLGLKQFF
TRBV15	.	TRBJ2-7	TRBD1	TGTGCCACCAGCAGAGGACAGGGCGGTTACGAGCAGTACTTC	CATSRGQGGYEQYF
TRBV28	.	TRBJ1-2	.	TGTGCCAGCACCTCGCTACCAGAGGACTATGGCTACACCTTC	CASTSLPEDYGYTF
TRBV6-4	.	TRBJ2-3	.	TGTGCCAGCAGCAGTTCTAGCACAGATACGCAGTATTTT	CASSSSSTDTQYF
TRBV5-1	.	TRBJ2-2	.	TGCGCCAGCAGCTCCCGAAGCGAGGGGGAAGTCCTGAAAAACACCGGGGAGCTGTTTTTT	CASSSRSEGEVLKNTGELFF
TRBV11-3	.	TRBJ2-7	TRBD2	TGTGCCAGCAGTCCTCCTCCGGGACTAGCGGGGGCGTCCTACGAGCAGTACTTC	CASSPPPGLAGASYEQYF
TRBV5-1	.	TRBJ2-7	.	TGCGCCAGCAGCTTGGCGGGACACAGCTCCTACGAGGAGTACTTC	CASSLAGHSSYEEYF
TRBV5-1	.	TRBJ1-1	.	TGCGCCAGCAGCTTGAACGCAGGGAACACTGAAGCTTTCTTT	CASSLNAGNTEAFF
TRBV11-2	.	TRBJ1-2	.	TGTGCCAGCAGCTCACCTCGACACCGCTATGGCTACACCTTC	CASSSPRHRYGYTF
TRBV11-2	.	TRBJ2-5	TRBD2	TGTGCCAGCAGCTTACGGGGACTAGCGGGGAGAGAGACCCAGTACTTC	CASSLRGLAGRETQYF
TRBV7-9	.	TRBJ2-7	TRBD1	TGTGCCAGCAGGCCTTATCCCATCGGGGAGACAGGGTCCCACGAGCAGTACTTC	CASRPYPIGETGSHEQYF
TRBV10-3	.	TRBJ1-6	.	TGTGCCATCAGTGTCAGGGGTACTCCGGATTCACCCCTCCACTTT	CAISVRGTPDSPLHF
TRBV6-1	.	TRBJ2-1	.	TGTGCCAGCAGTGAATCATACAATGAGCAGTTCTTC	CASSESYNEQFF